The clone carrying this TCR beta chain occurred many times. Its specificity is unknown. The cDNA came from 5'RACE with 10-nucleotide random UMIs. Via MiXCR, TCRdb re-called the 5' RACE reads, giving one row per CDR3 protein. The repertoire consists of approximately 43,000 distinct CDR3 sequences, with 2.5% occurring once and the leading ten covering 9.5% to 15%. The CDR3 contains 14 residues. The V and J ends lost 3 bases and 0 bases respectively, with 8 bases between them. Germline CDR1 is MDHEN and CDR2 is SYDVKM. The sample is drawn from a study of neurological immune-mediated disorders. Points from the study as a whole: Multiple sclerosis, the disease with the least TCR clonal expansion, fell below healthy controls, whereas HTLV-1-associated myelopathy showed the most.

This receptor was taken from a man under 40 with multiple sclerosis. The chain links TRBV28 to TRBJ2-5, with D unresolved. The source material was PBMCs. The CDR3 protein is CASSLSGNQETQYF. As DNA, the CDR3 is TGTGCCAGCAGTTTGTCAGGAAACCAAGAGACCCAGTACTTC.